Presented here are 18 T cell receptor beta chains from one specimen sequenced in a study of blood T cells in healthy people across ages. A second PCR, run for about 7 to 11 cycles, used a sample-barcoded 5' primer plus a J-beta primer mix. Each CDR3 protein is one row after TCRdb ran MiXCR on the 5' RACE reads. The table lists fewer than 2,000,000 distinct CDR3 sequences, about two fifths of them singletons. Sequenced sample: blood. These receptors all come from a human donor in good health.

This chain uses TRBV4-2 with TRBJ2-1; TRBD1 aligns across 8 bases. The germline V gene has CDR1 LGHNA and CDR2 YNFKEQ. V trimming: 4 bases; J trimming: 7 bases; junction bases outside the gene matches: 9. This CDR3 is built from 15 residues. The CDR3: CASSPDTGGINEQFF. DNA of the CDR3: TGTGCCAGCAGCCCGGATACAGGGGGGATTAATGAGCAGTTCTTC.

Concerning this clonotype: One base away lies a much larger clone, so this may be a sequencing read error. The chain uses TRBV5-1 and TRBJ2-5; maybe TRBD2 (6 bases). The germline V gene encodes CDR1 SGHRS and CDR2 YFSETQ. Trimming pared 4 bases from V and 7 bases from J, leaving 17 bases between. This CDR3 has 14 residues. The CDR3 spells CASSPDTGLGTQYF. The CDR3 DNA follows: TGCGCCAGCAGCCCCGACACGGGACTTGGGACCCAGTACTTC.

This clonotype has more than one count but fewer than ten. The chain has TRBV7-2 and TRBJ2-3, with D perhaps matching TRBD1 (5 bases). Germline V CDR1 and CDR2: SGHTA, FQGNSA. V gave up 3 bases and J gave up 9 bases, with 19 bases separating them. The CDR3 is 15 amino acids. CDR3 loop: CASSLTFGARNTQYF. CDR3 nucleotide sequence: TGTGCCAGCAGCTTGACTTTTGGGGCCAGGAACACGCAGTATTTT.

The chain has TRBV15 and TRBJ2-3; D is perhaps TRBD2 (6 bases). Looked up from germline, CDR1 is LNHNV and CDR2 is YYDKDF (reference sequence). The CDR3 has 15 amino acids. V lost 3 bases and J lost 0, with 10 bases in between. Here the CDR3 reads CATSSLLASTDTQYF. The CDR3, as DNA: TGTGCCACCAGCAGTTTACTAGCAAGCACAGATACGCAGTATTTT.

V usage is TRBV18 and J usage is TRBJ1-1; a possible D gene is TRBD1 (6 bases). CDR1 KGHSH and CDR2 LQKENI come from the germline V gene. Deletions cut 3 bases from V and 3 bases from J, with 14 bases between. The CDR3 has 15 residues. CDR3 DNA sequence: TGTGCCAGCTCACCTCTACAGGGAGAGGACACTGAAGCTTTCTTT. Protein sequence: CASSPLQGEDTEAFF.

This clonotype has a handful of counts. This chain connects TRBV4-2 to TRBJ2-1; D is perhaps TRBD1 or TRBD2 (7 bases each). This CDR3 contains 16 residues. CDR1 and CDR2 from the germline V gene are LGHNA and YNFKEQ. The V and J ends lost 0 bases and 8 bases respectively, with 17 bases between them. CDR3 nucleotide sequence: TGTGCCAGCAGCCAAGATAACGTGGGAGGGGGCGATGAGCAGTTCTTC. Amino acids: CASSQDNVGGGDEQFF.

This sequence joins TRBV6-6 and TRBJ1-1; D not certain. CDR3 length: 13 amino acids. Germline loops: CDR1 MNHNY, CDR2 SVGAGI (reference sequence). The V gene lost 0 bases and the J gene lost 5 bases, with 7 bases spanning the gap. CDR3 region: CASSYSKETEAFF. DNA for the CDR3: TGTGCCAGCAGTTACTCGAAGGAGACTGAAGCTTTCTTT.

The V call is TRBV15, the J call TRBJ1-2, with D perhaps TRBD1 (5 bases). Between the trimmed V and J ends, which lost 3 bases and 8 bases, there was a span of 16 bases. CDR1 LNHNV and CDR2 YYDKDF come from the germline V gene (reference sequence). The CDR3 has 14 residues. The CDR3 loop reads CATSRETGPMGYTF. The CDR3 nucleotides are TGTGCCACCAGCAGGGAAACAGGTCCTATGGGCTACACCTTC.

V is TRBV9 and J is TRBJ2-7, with D possibly being TRBD1 (6 bases). This CDR3 comprises 16 residues. Germline values: CDR1 SGDLS, CDR2 YYNGEE. V gave up 4 bases and J gave up 3 bases, with 20 bases separating them. CDR3 DNA sequence: TGTGCCAGCAGCCCCGCACCCGGGACAAACCTCTACGAGCAGTACTTC. It yields the protein CASSPAPGTNLYEQYF.

The V gene is TRBV5-1, the J gene TRBJ1-1, with 7 bases that match TRBD1. The CDR3 extends over 14 amino acids. Looked up from germline, CDR1 is SGHRS and CDR2 is YFSETQ. The junction had 7 bases not matched to a gene; V was cut back by 4 bases and J by 4 bases. The CDR3 bases are TGCGCCAGCAGCCTGGGACAGCCGAGCACTGAAGCTTTCTTT. It codes for CASSLGQPSTEAFF.

The chain recombines TRBV7-2 with TRBJ2-7; tentative D call: TRBD2 (6 bases). Germline V lookup: CDR1 SGHTA, CDR2 FQGNSA. This CDR3 contains 14 residues. Trimming took 4 bases from V and 7 from J, leaving 17 bases between them. The CDR3 DNA follows: TGTGCCAGCAGCTCCTACTCGCGGGGTGGTGAGCAGTACTTC. The encoded protein is CASSSYSRGGEQYF.

There are a few counts of this clonotype. The rearrangement uses TRBV20-1 and TRBJ2-7, with a tentative D call TRBD1 (5 bases). Between the trimmed V and J ends, which lost 8 bases and 2 bases, there was a span of 16 bases. CDR1 is DFQATT and CDR2 is SNEGSKA in the germline V gene (reference sequence). This CDR3 is built from 13 residues. CDR3 DNA: TGCAGTTGGGGTAGTAAAGGGGCCTACGAGCAGTACTTC. Translation: CSWGSKGAYEQYF.

The V gene is TRBV7-9, the J gene TRBJ1-3; D is unresolved. This CDR3 contains 16 residues. Deletions cut 1 base from V and 0 bases from J, with 10 bases between. Germline V gives CDR1 SEHNR, CDR2 FQNEAQ (reference sequence). CDR3 nucleotide sequence: TGTGCCAGCAGCTTAGGGCGGACCCACTCTGGAAACACCATATATTTT. It translates to CASSLGRTHSGNTIYF. The entire variable domain, with the rest obtained from reference TRBV7-9 and TRBJ1-3, is as follows: DTGVSQNPRHKITKRGQNVTFRCDPISEHNRLYWYRQTLGQGPEFLTYFQNEAQLEKSRLLSDRFSAERPKGSFSTLEIQRTEQGDSAMYLCASSLGRTHSGNTIYFGEGSWLTVV.

The chain combines TRBV5-1 with TRBJ1-1, with 7 bases fitting TRBD1. Per the germline V gene, CDR1 is SGHRS and CDR2 is YFSETQ. The CDR3 is 13 amino acids. V lost 0 bases to trimming and J lost 9 bases; unmatched junction nucleotides: 5. The DNA for the CDR3 is TGCGCCAGCAGCTTGGGGACAGGACAGCAAGCTTTCTTT. Encoded protein: CASSLGTGQQAFF.

This clonotype was seen only a few times. The chain couples TRBV7-8 to TRBJ2-7, with 7 bases that match TRBD1. The CDR3 runs to 15 residues. Germline CDR1 and CDR2: SGHVS and FQNEAQ. V dropped 5 bases and J dropped 0; count of bases not matched to a gene: 7. The CDR3 sequence is CASSAPRGLSYEQYF. CDR3 sequence (DNA): TGTGCCAGCAGCGCGCCTAGGGGGCTCTCCTACGAGCAGTACTTC.

This chain joins TRBV12-3 or TRBV12-4 and TRBJ1-6; D unresolved. V was pared by 7 bases and J by 9 bases, with 10 bases between. CDR3 size: 12 residues. CDR3 region: CASNSPVSPLHF. In DNA form, the CDR3 reads TGTGCCAGCAATTCACCCGTTTCACCCCTCCACTTT.

This clonotype was counted between two and nine times. The gene calls are TRBV12-3 or TRBV12-4 and TRBJ1-2; D gene uncertain. The CDR3 is 12 amino acids. Trimming took 6 bases from V and 8 from J, leaving 13 bases between them. The CDR3 reads CASSLPNNGYTF. The CDR3 DNA is TGTGCCAGCAGCCTACCTAATAACGGCTACACCTTC.

This chain connects TRBV7-2 to TRBJ2-7; D is perhaps TRBD1 or TRBD2 (6 bases each). The CDR3 length is 15 residues. Deletions cut 6 bases from V and 3 bases from J, with 18 bases between. Per the germline V gene, CDR1 is SGHTA and CDR2 is FQGNSA. The CDR3 protein is CASRPDGGHHYEQYF. DNA of the CDR3: TGTGCCAGCAGGCCTGATGGGGGGCACCACTACGAGCAGTACTTC.